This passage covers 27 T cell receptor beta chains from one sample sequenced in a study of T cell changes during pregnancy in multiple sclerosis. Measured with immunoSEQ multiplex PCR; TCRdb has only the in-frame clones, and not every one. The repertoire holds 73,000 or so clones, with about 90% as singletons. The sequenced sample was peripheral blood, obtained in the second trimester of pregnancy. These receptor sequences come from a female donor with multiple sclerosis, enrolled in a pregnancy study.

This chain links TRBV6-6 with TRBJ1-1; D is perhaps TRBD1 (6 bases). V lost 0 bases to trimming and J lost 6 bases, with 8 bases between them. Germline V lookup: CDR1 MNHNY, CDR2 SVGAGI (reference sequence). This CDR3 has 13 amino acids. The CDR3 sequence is CASSYSGGPEAFF. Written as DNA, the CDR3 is TGTGCCAGCAGTTACTCAGGGGGACCTGAAGCTTTCTTT.

The CDR3 spells CASSQDLPSPLHF. In DNA form, the CDR3 reads TGCGCCAGCAGCCAAGATCTCCCCTCACCCCTCCACTTT. The chain employs TRBV4-3 and TRBJ1-6, with D unclear. CDR3 length equals 13 residues. Germline V lookup: CDR1 LGHNA, CDR2 YSLEER. The V end was cut by 0 bases, the J end by 10 bases, with 7 bases between.

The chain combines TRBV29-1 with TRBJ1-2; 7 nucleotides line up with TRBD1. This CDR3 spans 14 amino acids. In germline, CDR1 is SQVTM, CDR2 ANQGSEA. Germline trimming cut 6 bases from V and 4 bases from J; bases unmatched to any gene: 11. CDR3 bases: TGCAGCGTCCCAACAGGGGCTATATCCTATGGCTACACCTTC. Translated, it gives CSVPTGAISYGYTF.

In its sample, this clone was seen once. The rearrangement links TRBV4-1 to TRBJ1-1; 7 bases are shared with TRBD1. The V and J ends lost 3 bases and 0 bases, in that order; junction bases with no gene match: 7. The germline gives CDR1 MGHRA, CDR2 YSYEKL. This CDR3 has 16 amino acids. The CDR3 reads CASSQQTGTLNTEAFF. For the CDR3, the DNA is TGCGCCAGCAGCCAGCAGACAGGGACGCTGAACACTGAAGCTTTCTTT.

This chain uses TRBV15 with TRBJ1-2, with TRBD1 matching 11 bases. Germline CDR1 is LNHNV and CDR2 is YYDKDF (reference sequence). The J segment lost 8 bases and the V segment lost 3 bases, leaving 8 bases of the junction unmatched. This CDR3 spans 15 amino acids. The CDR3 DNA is TGTGCCACCAGCAGGGACCCGGGACAGGGGGTAGGCTACACCTTC. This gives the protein CATSRDPGQGVGYTF.

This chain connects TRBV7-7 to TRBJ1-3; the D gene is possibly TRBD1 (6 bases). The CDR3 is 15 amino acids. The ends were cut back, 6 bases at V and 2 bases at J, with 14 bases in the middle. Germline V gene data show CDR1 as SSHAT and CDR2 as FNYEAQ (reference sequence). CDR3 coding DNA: TGTGCCAGCAGTCCCGACAGGTTGCCTGGAAACACCATATATTTT. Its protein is CASSPDRLPGNTIYF.

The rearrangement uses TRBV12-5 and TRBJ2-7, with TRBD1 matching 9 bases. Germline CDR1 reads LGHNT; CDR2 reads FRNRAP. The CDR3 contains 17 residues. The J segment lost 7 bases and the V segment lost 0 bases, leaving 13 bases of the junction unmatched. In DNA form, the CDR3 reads TGTGCTAGTGGTTTGGTCCTCCCCGGACAGGGGAAGGGTGAGCAGTACTTC. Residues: CASGLVLPGQGKGEQYF.

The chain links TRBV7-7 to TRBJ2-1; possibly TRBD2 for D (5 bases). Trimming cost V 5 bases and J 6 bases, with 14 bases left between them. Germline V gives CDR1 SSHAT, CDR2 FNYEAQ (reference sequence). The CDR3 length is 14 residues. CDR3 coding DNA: TGTGCCAGCAGCCATAGAGGGTCATCCAATGAGCAGTTCTTC. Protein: CASSHRGSSNEQFF.

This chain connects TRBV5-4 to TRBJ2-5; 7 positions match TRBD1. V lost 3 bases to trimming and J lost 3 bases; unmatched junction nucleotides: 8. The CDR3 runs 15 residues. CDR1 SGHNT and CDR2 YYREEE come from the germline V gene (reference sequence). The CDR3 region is CASSWRRGGEETQYF. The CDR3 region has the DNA TGTGCCAGCAGCTGGCGAAGAGGGGGCGAAGAGACCCAGTACTTC.

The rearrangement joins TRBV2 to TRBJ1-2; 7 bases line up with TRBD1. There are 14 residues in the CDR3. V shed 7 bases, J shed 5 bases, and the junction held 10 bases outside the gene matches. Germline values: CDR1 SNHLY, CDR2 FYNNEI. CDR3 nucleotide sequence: TGTGCCAGCACCGCGGGACAGACGCTTTATGGCTACACCTTC. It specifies CASTAGQTLYGYTF. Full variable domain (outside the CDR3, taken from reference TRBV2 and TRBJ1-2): EPEVTQTPSHQVTQMGQEVILRCVPISNHLYFYWYRQILGQKVEFLVSFYNNEISEKSEIFDDQFSVERPDGSNFTLKIRSTKLEDSAMYFCASTAGQTLYGYTFGSGTRLTVV.

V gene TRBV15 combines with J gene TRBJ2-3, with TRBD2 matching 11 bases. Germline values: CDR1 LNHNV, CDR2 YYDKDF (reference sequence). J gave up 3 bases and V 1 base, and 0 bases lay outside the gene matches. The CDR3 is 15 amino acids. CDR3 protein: CATSRGLAGTDTQYF. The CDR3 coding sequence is TGTGCCACCAGCAGAGGACTAGCGGGAACAGATACGCAGTATTTT.

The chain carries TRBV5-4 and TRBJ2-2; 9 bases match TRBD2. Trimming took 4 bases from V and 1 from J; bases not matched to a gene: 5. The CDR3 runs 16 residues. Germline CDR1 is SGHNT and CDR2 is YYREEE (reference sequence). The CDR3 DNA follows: TGTGCCAGCAGCCCCGGGACTAGCAAGAACACCGGGGAGCTGTTTTTT. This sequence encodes CASSPGTSKNTGELFF. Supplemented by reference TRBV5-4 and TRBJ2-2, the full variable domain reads ETGVTQSPTHLIKTRGQQVTLRCSSQSGHNTVSWYQQALGQGPQFIFQYYREEENGRGNFPPRFSGLQFPNYSSELNVNALELDDSALYLCASSPGTSKNTGELFFGEGSRLTVL.

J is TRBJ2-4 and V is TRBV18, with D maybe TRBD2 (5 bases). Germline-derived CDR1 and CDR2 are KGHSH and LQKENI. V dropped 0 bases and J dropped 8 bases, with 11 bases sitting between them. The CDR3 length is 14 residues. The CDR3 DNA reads TGTGCCAGCTCACCACCGGAGGTATCCGACATTCAGTACTTC. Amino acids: CASSPPEVSDIQYF.

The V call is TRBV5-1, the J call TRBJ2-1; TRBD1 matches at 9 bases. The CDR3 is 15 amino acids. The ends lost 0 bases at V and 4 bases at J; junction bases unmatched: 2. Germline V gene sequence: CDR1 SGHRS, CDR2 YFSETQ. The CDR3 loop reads CASSLGTGEYNEQFF. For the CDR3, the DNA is TGCGCCAGCAGCTTGGGGACAGGGGAATACAATGAGCAGTTCTTC.

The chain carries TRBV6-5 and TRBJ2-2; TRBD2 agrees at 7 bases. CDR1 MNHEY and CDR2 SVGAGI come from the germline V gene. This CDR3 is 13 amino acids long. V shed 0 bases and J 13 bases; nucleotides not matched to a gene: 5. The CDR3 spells CASSYSRGEGLFF. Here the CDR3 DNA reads TGTGCCAGCAGTTACTCGCGTGGGGAGGGGCTGTTTTTT.

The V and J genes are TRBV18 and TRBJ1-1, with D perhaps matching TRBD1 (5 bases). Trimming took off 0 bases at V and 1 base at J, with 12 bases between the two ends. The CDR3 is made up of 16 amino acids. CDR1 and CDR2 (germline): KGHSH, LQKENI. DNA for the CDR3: TGTGCCAGCTCACCACCGGCGAGCCAGGGGAACACTGAAGCTTTCTTT. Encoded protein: CASSPPASQGNTEAFF. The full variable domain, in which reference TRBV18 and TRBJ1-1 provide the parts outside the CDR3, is NAGVMQNPRHLVRRRGQEARLRCSPMKGHSHVYWYRQLPEEGLKFMVYLQKENIIDESGMPKERFSAEFPKEGPSILRIQQVVRGDSAAYFCASSPPASQGNTEAFFGQGTRLTVV.

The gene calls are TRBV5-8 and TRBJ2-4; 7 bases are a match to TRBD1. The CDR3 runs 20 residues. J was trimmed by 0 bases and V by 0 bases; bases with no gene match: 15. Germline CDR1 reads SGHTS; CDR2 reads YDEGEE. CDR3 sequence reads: CASSLAGTEGALLAKNIQYF. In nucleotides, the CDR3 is TGTGCCAGCAGCTTGGCCGGGACAGAAGGTGCCCTATTAGCCAAAAACATTCAGTACTTC.

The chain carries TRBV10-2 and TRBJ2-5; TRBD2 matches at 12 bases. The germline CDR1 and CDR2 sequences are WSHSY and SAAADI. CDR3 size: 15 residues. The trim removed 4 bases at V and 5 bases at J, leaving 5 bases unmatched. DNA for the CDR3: TGCGCCAGCAGTGGACTAGCGGGGGCTCGGGAGACCCAGTACTTC. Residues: CASSGLAGARETQYF.

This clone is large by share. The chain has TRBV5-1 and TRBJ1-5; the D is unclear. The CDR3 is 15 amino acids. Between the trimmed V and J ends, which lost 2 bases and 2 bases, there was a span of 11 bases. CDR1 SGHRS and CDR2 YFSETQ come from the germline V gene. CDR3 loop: CASSFAGEGNQPQHF. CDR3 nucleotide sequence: TGCGCCAGCAGCTTCGCGGGTGAGGGCAATCAGCCCCAGCATTTT.

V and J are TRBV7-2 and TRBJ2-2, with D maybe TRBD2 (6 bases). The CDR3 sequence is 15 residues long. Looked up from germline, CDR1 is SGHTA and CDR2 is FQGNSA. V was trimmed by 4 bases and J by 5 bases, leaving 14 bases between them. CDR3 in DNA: TGTGCCAGCAGCTCCCACTCGAGCGGGACCGGGGAGCTGTTTTTT. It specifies CASSSHSSGTGELFF. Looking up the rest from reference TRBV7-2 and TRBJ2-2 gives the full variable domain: GAGVSQSPSNKVTEKGKDVELRCDPISGHTALYWYRQSLGQGLEFLIYFQGNSAPDKSGLPSDRFSAERTGGSVSTLTIQRTQQEDSAVYLCASSSHSSGTGELFFGEGSRLTVL.

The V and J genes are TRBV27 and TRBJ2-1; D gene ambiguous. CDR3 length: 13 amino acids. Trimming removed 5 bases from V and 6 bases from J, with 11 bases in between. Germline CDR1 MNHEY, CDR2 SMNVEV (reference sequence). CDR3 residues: CASSLSSRNEQFF. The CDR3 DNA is TGTGCCAGCAGTCTGTCGAGCCGCAATGAGCAGTTCTTC.

This chain's CDR3 is CASSHGTGLADTQYF. In DNA, the CDR3 is TGTGCCAGCAGCCACGGGACAGGGCTTGCAGATACGCAGTATTTT. The V gene is TRBV6-4, the J gene TRBJ2-3, with 9 bases fitting TRBD1. Looked up from germline, CDR1 is MRHNA and CDR2 is SNTAGT. J was trimmed by 4 bases and V by 6 bases; bases with no gene match: 8. The CDR3 loop spans 15 amino acids.

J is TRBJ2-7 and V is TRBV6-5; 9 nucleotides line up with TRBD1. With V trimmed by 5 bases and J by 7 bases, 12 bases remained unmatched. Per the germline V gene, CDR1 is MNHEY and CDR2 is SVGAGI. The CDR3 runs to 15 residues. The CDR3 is CASSRSGTGTWEQYF. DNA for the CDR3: TGTGCCAGCAGTCGATCCGGGACAGGGACCTGGGAGCAGTACTTC.

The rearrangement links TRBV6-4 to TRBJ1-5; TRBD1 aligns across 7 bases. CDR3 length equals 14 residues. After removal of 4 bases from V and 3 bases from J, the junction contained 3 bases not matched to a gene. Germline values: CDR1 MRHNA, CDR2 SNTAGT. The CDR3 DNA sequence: TGTGCCAGCAGTGTGGACAGGCCCAATCAGCCCCAGCATTTT. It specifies CASSVDRPNQPQHF.

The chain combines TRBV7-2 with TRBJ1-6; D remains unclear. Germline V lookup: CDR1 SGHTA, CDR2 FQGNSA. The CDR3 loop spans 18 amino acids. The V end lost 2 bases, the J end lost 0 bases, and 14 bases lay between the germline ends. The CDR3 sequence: CASSLSRSWSSYNSPLHF. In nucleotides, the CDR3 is TGTGCCAGCAGCTTAAGTCGTTCGTGGAGCTCCTATAATTCACCCCTCCACTTT.

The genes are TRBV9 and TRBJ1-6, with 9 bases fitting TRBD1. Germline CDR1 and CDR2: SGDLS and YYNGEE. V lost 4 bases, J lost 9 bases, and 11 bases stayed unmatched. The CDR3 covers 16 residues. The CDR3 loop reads CASSSPGGQGGSPLHF. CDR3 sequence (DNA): TGTGCCAGCAGCTCACCCGGGGGACAGGGAGGTTCACCCCTCCACTTT.

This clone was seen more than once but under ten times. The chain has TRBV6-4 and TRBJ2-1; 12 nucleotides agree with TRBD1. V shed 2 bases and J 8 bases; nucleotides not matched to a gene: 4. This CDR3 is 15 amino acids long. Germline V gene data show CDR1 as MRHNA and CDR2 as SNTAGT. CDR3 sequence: CASSDGTGGWDEQFF. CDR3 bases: TGTGCCAGCAGTGACGGGACAGGGGGCTGGGATGAGCAGTTCTTC.